The entry below describes one T cell receptor beta chain. The sample originates from a study of immune evolution from preneoplasia to lung adenocarcinoma. Study background: HLA loss of heterozygosity: around 6.5% AIS, about 14% MIA, about 32% ADC, none AAH.

Repertoires were generated with immunoSEQ multiplex PCR, while TCRdb's copy carries only in-frame clones and drops some. The sample holds some 15,000 clones, 65% to 90% seen once. Two lung cancer pathologists independently confirmed each histologic diagnosis. CDR3 length equals 14 residues. The germline V and J ends were trimmed by 5 bases and 6 bases, with 14 bases remaining between them. Germline CDR1 is LNHDA and CDR2 is SQIVND (reference sequence). This TCR derives from a donor at least 70 years old with lung adenocarcinoma. The sample taken for sequencing was FFPE lung adenocarcinoma in situ tissue. This chain joins TRBV19 and TRBJ2-1, with D perhaps matching TRBD2 (6 bases). The CDR3 spells CASSWGTGANEQFF. CDR3 in DNA: TGTGCCAGTAGTTGGGGGACTGGGGCCAATGAGCAGTTCTTC. Combining the CDR3 with reference TRBV19 and TRBJ2-1 gives the whole variable domain DGGITQSPKYLFRKEGQNVTLSCEQNLNHDAMYWYRQDPGQGLRLIYYSQIVNDFQKGDIAEGYSVSREKKESFPLTVTSAQKNPTAFYLCASSWGTGANEQFFGPGTRLTVL.